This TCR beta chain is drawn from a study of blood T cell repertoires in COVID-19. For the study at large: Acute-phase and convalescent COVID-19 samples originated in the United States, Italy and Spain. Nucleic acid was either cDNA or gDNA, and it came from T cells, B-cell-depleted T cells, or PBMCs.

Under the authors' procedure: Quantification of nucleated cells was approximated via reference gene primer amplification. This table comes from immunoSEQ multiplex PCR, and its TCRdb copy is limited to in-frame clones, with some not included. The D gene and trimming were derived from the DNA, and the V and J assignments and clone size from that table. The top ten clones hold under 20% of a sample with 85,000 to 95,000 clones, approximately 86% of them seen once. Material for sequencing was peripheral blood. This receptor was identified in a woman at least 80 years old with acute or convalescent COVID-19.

CDR3 nucleotide sequence: TGTGCCAGCAGTTTTAGGGCGGGACAGGGGGGGCCAAATGAGCAGTTCTTC. It yields the protein CASSFRAGQGGPNEQFF. The chain has TRBV27 and TRBJ2-1; 11 bases line up with TRBD1. Germline V gene sequence: CDR1 MNHEY, CDR2 SMNVEV (reference sequence). The length of the CDR3 is 17 residues. The V and J ends lost 3 bases and 7 bases, in that order; junction bases with no gene match: 11.